A single sample gave rise to the 5 T cell receptor beta chains below, sequenced in a study of T-cell reconstitution after alpha-beta-depleted transplantation in children. For TCRbeta, the library was prepared with unique molecular identifiers. TCRdb re-called the PCR reads through MiXCR, storing one row per CDR3 protein. This repertoire shows about 610,000 distinct CDR3 sequences, 8% to 11% found once; its top ten account for about 4.3%. The sequencing used PBMCs from the stem cell graft donor, collected from the stem cell graft. The origin of the receptors is a human donor who donated a stem cell graft to a child with acute myeloid leukemia.

There are a few counts of this clonotype. The chain has TRBV7-9 and TRBJ1-1, with D unresolved. CDR1 and CDR2 from the germline V gene are SEHNR and FQNEAQ (reference sequence). This CDR3 comprises 13 residues. V dropped 5 bases and J dropped 7 bases, with 14 bases sitting between them. Written as DNA, the CDR3 is TGTGCCAGCAGCCCTATAGGCGGCATTGAAGCTTTCTTT. This sequence encodes CASSPIGGIEAFF.

The gene calls are TRBV5-5 and TRBJ2-1; D gene ambiguous. Trimming left V 1 base short and J 7 bases short, with 15 bases between. The germline gives CDR1 SGHKS, CDR2 YYEKEE (reference sequence). The CDR3 is 15 amino acids. This CDR3 reads CASSLNRGMTNEQFF. CDR3 nucleotide sequence: TGTGCCAGCAGCTTGAACCGCGGAATGACAAATGAGCAGTTCTTC.

This clonotype was seen ten or more times. The chain joins TRBV29-1 to TRBJ2-7; D uncertain. V lost 4 bases and J lost 3, with 10 bases in between. CDR1 is SQVTM, CDR2 ANQGSEA, per germline. This CDR3 region has 12 residues. The CDR3 nucleotides are TGCAGCGTTGGACAAATGGACTACGAGCAGTACTTC. Its translation: CSVGQMDYEQYF.

This clonotype was detected many times. The J gene is TRBJ1-1, the V gene TRBV7-2; D is unclear. CDR3 length: 14 amino acids. Trimming removed 5 bases at V and 4 bases at J, with 14 bases between. Germline V gives CDR1 SGHTA, CDR2 FQGNSA. The CDR3 coding sequence is TGTGCCAGCAGCCCCACCAGGAGTGGCACTGAAGCTTTCTTT. Protein: CASSPTRSGTEAFF.

This clonotype was seen many times. The CDR3 is CSVGTSANEQFF. CDR3 DNA: TGCAGCGTTGGAACTAGCGCCAATGAGCAGTTCTTC. J is TRBJ2-1 and V is TRBV29-1; 7 bases map to TRBD2. The ends lost 4 bases at V and 6 bases at J; junction bases unmatched: 3. This CDR3 region has 12 residues. The V gene's germline CDR1 is SQVTM and CDR2 ANQGSEA.